This T cell receptor beta chain originates from a study of tumor-infiltrating lymphocytes in localized non-small cell lung cancer. Study results and limitations: No T-cell fraction difference was seen between IM1 and IM2 tumors.

Data came from immunoSEQ multiplex PCR; TCRdb stores just in-frame clones and leaves some out. The top ten clones hold less than 25% of a sample with roughly 10,000 clones, around 70% of them seen once. The CDR3 has 15 amino acids. The germline CDR1 and CDR2 sequences are LGHNT and FRNRAP. Germline trimming cut 0 bases from V and 6 bases from J; bases unmatched to any gene: 2. Regarding this clone: Its antigen is still unknown.

This chain uses TRBV12-5 with TRBJ2-1; 10 bases are shared with TRBD2. The material sequenced was lung tumor tissue. This receptor was identified in a human donor with non-small cell lung cancer. CDR3 sequence (DNA): TGTGCTAGTGGTTTGGTGTTAGCGGGGGGCAATGAGCAGTTCTTC. Its translation: CASGLVLAGGNEQFF.